This is a list of T cell receptor beta chains from one sample in a study of Graves' ophthalmopathy and Graves' hyperthyroidism. TCRdb ran MiXCR on the multiplex PCR reads and lists one entry per CDR3 protein. The data contain about 740,000 distinct CDR3 sequences, approximately 40% of them singletons. Sequencing was carried out using peripheral blood. These TCRs come from an adult man with Graves' ophthalmopathy. The conserved cysteine and the conserved F or W are not part of the CDR3 here.

v_gene,CDR3aa
TRBV10-2,ASSEKVSVASAYEQY
TRBV24-1,ATSDPGQGPYEQY
TRBV2,ASIGTSGRTNTEAF
TRBV29-1,SVERDTFYGYT
TRBV10-3,AISAQGSYGYT
TRBV6-5,ASSSDRGGDTIY
TRBV20-1,SASSSGRAPEQY
TRBV2,ASGRRGYEQY
TRBV11-1,AWGGQISGANVLT
TRBV20-1,GANVGNQPQH
TRBV10-2,ASSEFSGDQPQH
TRBV6-4,ASSQRLGGASNTEAF
TRBV2,ASYGRASGGEKLF
TRBV7-9,ASSLGTSGIYEQY
TRBV7-9,ASSRGQVSGGYT
TRBV2,ASRQRDRGLNQPQH
TRBV14,ASSLLKGRLNTEAF
TRBV9,ASSVEASGGAEFYEQY
TRBV7-3,ASSLVGGGANTEAF
TRBV24-1,ASKETGNQPQH
TRBV7-9,ASSSKDAGTGTGELF
TRBV29-1,SVEEGQGVAGYT
TRBV20-1,SAKIPTNYEQY
TRBV19,ASSIPGEARVGYT
TRBV25-1,ASTPGTGNEQY
TRBV15,ATSRKTGPKDEQY
TRBV2,ASSDLTSGAYEQY
TRBV7-9,ASSQDPRVNTEAF
TRBV7-9,ASSPGLVNTGELF
TRBV7-8,ASSLMAPYEQY
TRBV11-2,ASSLFQGDGYT
TRBV15,ATSRDLGQLLGYT
TRBV29-1,SVEEAGGDNYEQY
TRBV20-1,SARDPQH
TRBV2,ASSYVLKENQPQH
TRBV10-3,AISPERGRINEKLF
TRBV7-9,ASRSGSSGRQETQY
TRBV2,ASSWTGGGTGELF
TRBV2,ASSEDSLEY
TRBV25-1,ASSKQSYGYT
TRBV2,ASSLLRKMGYT
TRBV25-1,ASSATKGYTEAF
TRBV6-4,ASSDPTSGELF
TRBV20-1,SALRQGLSYEQY
TRBV6-5,ASRVSPGASYEQY
TRBV7-2,ASSLETGAYGYT